The clone carrying this T cell receptor (beta chain) was counted many times. The antigen remains unidentified. This sample stems from a study of CD8 T cells in ankylosing spondylitis. Trimming removed 4 bases from V and 0 bases from J, with 12 bases in between. This CDR3 has 15 amino acids. The germline V gene encodes CDR1 LGHDT and CDR2 YNNKEL (reference sequence). Study outcomes and limitations: Seemingly characteristic of ankylosing spondylitis blood was a TCR beta motif consisting of fewer than 10 highly homologous variants. Matched synovial fluid from ankylosing spondylitis patients was reported to be enriched for disease-linked clones.

It was by quantitative 5'-RACE with molecular barcodes that TCR beta libraries were made. TCRdb ran MiXCR on the 5' RACE reads and lists one entry per CDR3 protein. The sample shows more than 200,000 distinct CDR3 sequences, about 24% of them seen only once. Material for sequencing was blood, either unsorted or a sorted T cell fraction (not recorded which). The TCR sequence derives from a male donor with ankylosing spondylitis or in good health (not recorded which). The chain recombines TRBV3-1 with TRBJ1-1; D may be TRBD1 (6 bases). In DNA, the CDR3 is TGTGCCAGCAGCCCCCGGACAGCTTTGAACACTGAAGCTTTCTTT. It specifies CASSPRTALNTEAFF. Supplemented by reference TRBV3-1 and TRBJ1-1, the full variable domain reads DTAVSQTPKYLVTQMGNDKSIKCEQNLGHDTMYWYKQDSKKFLKIMFSYNNKELIINETVPNRFSPKSPDKAHLNLHINSLELGDSAVYFCASSPRTALNTEAFFGQGTRLTVV.